Each of the 16 T cell receptor beta chains below was sequenced from the same sample in a study of cytomegalovirus exposure and HLA in healthy donors. This table comes from immunoSEQ multiplex PCR, and its TCRdb copy is limited to in-frame clones, with some not included. Found here are 97,000 or so clones, approximately 84% of them singletons; the top ten hold about 5.7%. Sequenced input: PBMCs. The receptors were sampled from a man between 18 and 35 years old in good health and CMV-seropositive.

In the case of this clone: Additional DNA sequences in this sample encode the identical CDR3. This chain connects TRBV7-2 to TRBJ1-5; 8 bases are a match to TRBD1. The CDR3 length is 15 residues. Trimming cost V 5 bases and J 0 bases; bases outside gene matches: 3. Germline V lookup: CDR1 SGHTA, CDR2 FQGNSA. CDR3 amino acids: CASSPTGASNQPQHF. In DNA form, the CDR3 reads TGTGCCAGCAGCCCGACAGGGGCTAGCAATCAGCCCCAGCATTTT.

This sequence joins TRBV19 and TRBJ2-3, with 9 bases matching TRBD2. CDR3 length: 14 amino acids. Trimming removed 8 bases from V and 2 bases from J; junction bases left unmatched: 5. Germline V CDR1 and CDR2: LNHDA, SQIVND (reference sequence). The CDR3 sequence: CASARLADTDTQYF. CDR3 DNA: TGTGCCAGTGCTCGACTAGCGGACACAGATACGCAGTATTTT.

The V gene is TRBV7-3, the J gene TRBJ2-1; tentative D call: TRBD2 (6 bases). Deletions cut 4 bases from V and 8 bases from J, with 12 bases between. CDR3 size: 13 residues. From germline, CDR1 is SGHTA and CDR2 FQGTGA. The CDR3 reads CASSSTREDEQFF. CDR3 bases: TGTGCCAGCAGCTCGACTAGGGAGGATGAGCAGTTCTTC.

This clone was seen once. This same CDR3 is encoded by further DNA sequences in the sample. CDR3 in amino acids: CASSFAGNNEQFF. CDR3 DNA: TGCGCCAGCAGTTTCGCAGGAAACAATGAGCAGTTCTTC. The gene calls are TRBV5-1 and TRBJ2-1; no reliable D call. The germline V gene encodes CDR1 SGHRS and CDR2 YFSETQ. With 5 bases removed from V and 5 bases from J, the gap between germline ends came to 11 bases. The CDR3 extends over 13 amino acids.

V gene TRBV6-5 combines with J gene TRBJ2-3, with 10 bases matching TRBD1. The CDR3 is 14 amino acids. CDR1 is MNHEY, CDR2 SVGAGI, per germline. The junction had 8 bases not matched to a gene; V was cut back by 7 bases and J by 7 bases. This CDR3 reads CASTPGQGSYTQYF. DNA for the CDR3: TGTGCCAGCACTCCGGGACAGGGGTCTTATACGCAGTATTTT.

This clone has only a few counts. The chain is built from TRBV2 and TRBJ2-1; no clear D gene. Deletions cut 3 bases from V and 2 bases from J, with 8 bases between. This CDR3 has 14 residues. Germline values: CDR1 SNHLY, CDR2 FYNNEI. The CDR3 is CASSDPGTYNEQFF. Written as DNA, the CDR3 is TGTGCCAGCAGTGATCCCGGTACCTACAATGAGCAGTTCTTC.

In DNA, the CDR3 is TGTGCCAGCAGCCGGACACCGCCAGACTACGAGCAGTACTTC. Translation gives CASSRTPPDYEQYF. J is TRBJ2-7 and V is TRBV7-9; possibly TRBD1 for D (5 bases). The CDR3 length is 14 residues. Looked up from germline, CDR1 is SEHNR and CDR2 is FQNEAQ (reference sequence). Trimming removed 5 bases at V and 3 bases at J, with 14 bases between.

V gene TRBV11-3 combines with J gene TRBJ2-7, with D tentatively TRBD1 (5 bases). The CDR3 totals 13 residues. From germline, CDR1 is SGHNT and CDR2 YENEEA. V was clipped by 7 bases and J by 2 bases, with 12 bases between them. CDR3 protein: CASTWGGTYEQYF. DNA for the CDR3: TGTGCCAGCACCTGGGGCGGTACCTACGAGCAGTACTTC.

The CDR3 sequence: CASSESPGTIATDTQYF. The CDR3 bases are TGTGCCAGCAGCGAGAGCCCCGGGACTATAGCGACAGATACGCAGTATTTT. This rearrangement joins TRBV25-1 to TRBJ2-3; 7 bases line up with TRBD2. The length of the CDR3 is 17 residues. With V trimmed by 6 bases and J by 3 bases, 15 bases remained unmatched. In germline, CDR1 is MGHDK, CDR2 SYGVNS.

The genes are TRBV19 and TRBJ1-5, with D possibly TRBD1 on 5 matching bases. Trimming cost V 1 base and J 1 base, with 8 bases left between them. The length of the CDR3 is 15 residues. Germline V lookup: CDR1 LNHDA, CDR2 SQIVND (reference sequence). CDR3 DNA: TGTGCCAGTAGTATAGCCCAGGGCAGCAATCAGCCCCAGCATTTT. Amino acid sequence: CASSIAQGSNQPQHF.

The chain combines TRBV18 with TRBJ2-7, with D possibly being TRBD1 (6 bases). Trimming stripped 4 bases from V and 2 bases from J, with 9 bases between. CDR3 size: 13 residues. Germline assignment: CDR1 KGHSH and CDR2 LQKENI. The CDR3 spells CASSQRTAYEQYF. As DNA, the CDR3 is TGTGCCAGCTCACAGAGGACAGCCTACGAGCAGTACTTC.

This clone was recorded only once. The V call is TRBV7-9, the J call TRBJ1-3; 8 nucleotides align to TRBD1. Germline lookup yields CDR1 SEHNR and CDR2 FQNEAQ (reference sequence). The CDR3 has 15 residues. V lost 5 bases and J lost 4; bases outside the gene matches: 7. CDR3 in amino acids: CASSPPGGLGNTIYF. The DNA of the CDR3 is TGTGCCAGCAGCCCTCCAGGGGGCCTCGGAAACACCATATATTTT.

This clone was counted a single time. The chain has TRBV6-6 and TRBJ2-1; 9 bases line up with TRBD1. The germline V gene encodes CDR1 MNHNY and CDR2 SVGAGI (reference sequence). CDR3 length: 15 residues. The junction had 4 bases not matched to a gene; V was cut back by 5 bases and J by 2 bases. This chain's CDR3 is CASSDTGGPYNEQFF. The CDR3 DNA reads as TGTGCCAGCAGTGACACAGGGGGCCCCTACAATGAGCAGTTCTTC.

The rearrangement joins TRBV28 to TRBJ2-1; D unresolved. The ends were cut back, 2 bases at V and 7 bases at J, with 3 bases in the middle. The CDR3 is 11 residues long. Germline CDR1 MDHEN, CDR2 SYDVKM. In nucleotides, the CDR3 is TGTGCCAGCAGTTTAGAGAATGAGCAGTTCTTC. Amino acid sequence: CASSLENEQFF.

This clone has just a few counts. This rearrangement joins TRBV7-3 to TRBJ2-1, with D maybe TRBD1 (5 bases). Trimming cost V 2 bases and J 12 bases, with 8 bases left between them. Germline V CDR1 and CDR2: SGHTA, FQGTGA. The CDR3 totals 11 residues. DNA for the CDR3: TGTGCCAGCAGCTTAGGGGCAGGGCAGTTCTTC. This gives the protein CASSLGAGQFF. The variable domain in full, with the rest retrieved from reference TRBV7-3 and TRBJ2-1, is GAGVSQTPSNKVTEKGKYVELRCDPISGHTALYWYRQSLGQGPEFLIYFQGTGAADDSGLPNDRFFAVRPEGSVSTLKIQRTERGDSAVYLCASSLGAGQFFGPGTRLTVL.

The V call is TRBV19, the J call TRBJ1-4; D unresolved. Trimming removed 7 bases from V and 0 bases from J, with 6 bases in between. Germline CDR1 reads LNHDA; CDR2 reads SQIVND (reference sequence). This CDR3 spans 13 amino acids. The CDR3 here is CASNSATNEKLFF. Written as DNA, the CDR3 is TGTGCCAGTAACAGTGCAACTAATGAAAAACTGTTTTTT.